A single sample is the source of the 7 T cell receptor beta chains below, sequenced in a study of low-dose radiotherapy and immunotherapy resistance in tumors (dated by TCRdb to between 2022 and 2023). Read against the paper, the sample's time point label means: after trial treatment. The treatment or condition label, as the study defines it: LDRT plus nivolumab, ipilimumab, low-dose cyclophosphamide and aspirin (RACIN trial). The sample was run on an Illumina HiSeq 2500. TCRs were amplified for about 20 PCR cycles with Phusion, using a constant-region primer paired with the adapter attached to the V primers. Starting from the raw public reads, TCRdb applied fastp trimming at Q25, assembled clones with MiXCR and retained in-frame beta chains. Identical CDR3 protein sequences are pooled into one entry, listed with their most common genes and DNA. Recorded for this sample are roughly 50,000 distinct CDR3 sequences; 33% of them occurred a single time. The leading ten clones occupy 7% to 10% of the sample.

Here the sequenced sample was PBMCs, taken after low-dose radiotherapy plus immunotherapy. These receptors were collected from a male donor with rectosigmoid adenocarcinoma.

This clonotype was recorded at least ten times. The chain joins TRBV4-1 to TRBJ1-5, with 7 positions matching TRBD1. Per the germline V gene, CDR1 is MGHRA and CDR2 is YSYEKL. The J segment lost 7 bases and the V segment lost 0 bases, leaving 6 bases of the junction unmatched. The CDR3 length is 15 residues. The CDR3 nucleotides read TGCGCCAGCAGCCAAGACCAACAGGGGAGCCAGCCCCAGCATTTT. Residues: CASSQDQQGSQPQHF.

The chain employs TRBV15 and TRBJ2-3; 16 bases fit TRBD2. This CDR3 spans 18 amino acids. V shed 4 bases, J shed 1 base, and the junction held 5 bases outside the gene matches. The V gene's germline CDR1 is LNHNV and CDR2 YYDKDF (reference sequence). DNA of the CDR3: TGTGCCACCAGCATAGGGACTAGCGGGAGGGCCGGCACAGATACGCAGTATTTT. It codes for CATSIGTSGRAGTDTQYF.

The table lists this clonotype with a few counts. The chain recombines TRBV24-1 with TRBJ2-3; D is unclear. The CDR3 consists of 14 residues. V lost 9 bases, J lost 1 base, and 13 bases lay in between. Germline values: CDR1 KGHDR, CDR2 SFDVKD. The CDR3 reads CATRPVPGTDTQYF. The CDR3 DNA sequence: TGTGCCACCCGGCCGGTCCCTGGCACAGATACGCAGTATTTT.

This clonotype was counted at least ten times. J is TRBJ2-3 and V is TRBV24-1; TRBD1 aligns across 7 bases. With V trimmed by 4 bases and J by 6 bases, 9 bases remained unmatched. There are 15 residues in the CDR3. The germline V gene has CDR1 KGHDR and CDR2 SFDVKD. The CDR3 region is CATSDSKTGLDTQYF. CDR3 DNA: TGTGCCACCAGTGACTCCAAGACAGGGCTGGATACGCAGTATTTT.

This clonotype was counted many times. The J gene is TRBJ2-3, the V gene TRBV25-1, with 9 bases identical to TRBD2. Germline lookup yields CDR1 MGHDK and CDR2 SYGVNS. This CDR3 is 18 amino acids long. V lost 5 bases and J lost 0; bases outside the gene matches: 12. The CDR3 region has the DNA TGTGCCAGCAGTAAGCGGGGGGCCACCCCAAAGAGCACAGATACGCAGTATTTT. Its protein is CASSKRGATPKSTDTQYF.

Many counts were recorded for this clonotype. The chain couples TRBV11-2 to TRBJ2-3, with 11 bases aligning to TRBD2. The CDR3 loop spans 16 amino acids. The germline gives CDR1 SGHAT, CDR2 FQNNGV. The V and J ends lost 5 bases and 0 bases, in that order; junction bases with no gene match: 4. CDR3 in DNA: TGTGCCAGCAGCCTGGGGACTAGCGGTAGCACAGATACGCAGTATTTT. The encoded protein is CASSLGTSGSTDTQYF.

The chain combines TRBV6-1 with TRBJ2-7; TRBD1 matches 7 bases. The CDR3 is made up of 15 amino acids. Germline V lookup: CDR1 MNHNS, CDR2 SASEGT. V trimming: 8 bases; J trimming: 7 bases; junction bases outside the gene matches: 17. The CDR3 reads CASRQTLTGTSEQYF. The CDR3 DNA follows: TGTGCCAGCCGCCAGACGCTGACAGGGACGTCTGAGCAGTACTTC.